The 20 T cell receptor beta chains given below trace back to one sample, sequenced in a study of T cell changes during pregnancy in multiple sclerosis. The protocol was immunoSEQ multiplex PCR, while the TCRdb copy is restricted to in-frame clones and leaves out a portion. The sample holds about 69,000 clones, 90% to 95% seen once. Material: CD4+ T cells from peripheral blood mononuclear cells, obtained in the third trimester of pregnancy. The receptors were sampled from a female donor in good health, enrolled as a control in a pregnancy study.

This clone was seen just once. The DNA for the CDR3 is TGTGCCAGTAGTATTGGGACAGGTGCTGGGACAAACTATGGCTACACCTTC. This sequence encodes CASSIGTGAGTNYGYTF. This chain connects TRBV19 to TRBJ1-2; 8 positions match TRBD1. V was clipped by 3 bases and J by 2 bases; unmatched bases: 11. The length of the CDR3 is 17 residues. Germline V gene lookup returns CDR1 LNHDA and CDR2 SQIVND (reference sequence).

A word on this clone: In this CDR3 the conserved last residue, phenylalanine or tryptophan, is missing, so a read error is likely. The DNA is omitted, as the CDR3 cannot be located on it reliably, and the CDR3 follows TCRdb's listing. CDR3 sequence: CASSWGEGQGPL. The chain joins TRBV5-8 to TRBJ1-2; TRBD1, the table's D call, was not compared with the DNA. The CDR3 extends over 12 residues, inclusive of both ends. Germline loops: CDR1 SGHTS, CDR2 YDEGEE.

This clone was seen a handful of times. The same CDR3 arises from other DNA sequences in this sample as well. The chain uses TRBV7-2 and TRBJ2-7; D not resolved. Looked up from germline, CDR1 is SGHTA and CDR2 is FQGNSA. CDR3 length: 11 amino acids. V was cut by 5 bases and J by 1 base, with 3 bases left in between. CDR3 in amino acids: CASSPSYEQYF. The CDR3 DNA reads as TGTGCCAGCAGCCCGTCCTACGAGCAGTACTTC.

This chain uses TRBV5-6 with TRBJ2-1, with D possibly matching TRBD2 (5 bases). The CDR3 runs to 15 residues. The germline V gene encodes CDR1 SGHDT and CDR2 YYEEEE. The V and J ends lost 4 bases and 5 bases respectively, with 16 bases between them. The CDR3 DNA follows: TGTGCCAGCAGCAGCGGACGGACCCGCCACAATGAGCAGTTCTTC. It yields the protein CASSSGRTRHNEQFF.

This chain uses TRBV5-1 with TRBJ1-2, with a possible D match to TRBD1 (5 bases). The germline gives CDR1 SGHRS, CDR2 YFSETQ. Between the trimmed V and J ends, which lost 3 bases and 2 bases, there was a span of 14 bases. The CDR3 is made up of 15 amino acids. The CDR3 loop is CASSWGLRGNYGYTF. In DNA form, the CDR3 reads TGCGCCAGCAGCTGGGGACTAAGGGGCAACTATGGCTACACCTTC.

The chain recombines TRBV15 with TRBJ1-5; 7 bases are a match to TRBD1. Unmatched junction bases numbered 9, after V lost 3 bases and J lost 7 bases. The V gene's germline CDR1 is LNHNV and CDR2 YYDKDF (reference sequence). The CDR3 contains 15 residues. The CDR3: CATSRDATGDQPQHF. In nucleotides, the CDR3 is TGTGCCACCAGCAGGGATGCCACAGGGGACCAGCCCCAGCATTTT.

This clone was seen once. The chain is built from TRBV6-6 and TRBJ2-7, with D hard to call. The CDR3 has 14 amino acids. CDR1 is MNHNY, CDR2 SVGAGI, per germline (reference sequence). Trimming stripped 4 bases from V and 2 bases from J, with 12 bases between. In DNA form, the CDR3 reads TGTGCCAGCAGTTCCCCGACTGCAACCTACGAGCAGTACTTC. This codes for CASSSPTATYEQYF.

The J gene is TRBJ2-3, the V gene TRBV6-1; D ambiguous. The CDR3 is 13 amino acids. The ends were cut back, 7 bases at V and 1 base at J, with 9 bases in the middle. Germline V CDR1 and CDR2: MNHNS, SASEGT. This chain's CDR3 is CASIPPGTDTQYF. The CDR3 DNA follows: TGTGCCAGCATTCCACCGGGCACAGATACGCAGTATTTT.

This sequence joins TRBV11-2 and TRBJ2-5; TRBD2 aligns across 15 bases. Germline loops: CDR1 SGHAT, CDR2 FQNNGV. The CDR3 length is 19 residues. V was clipped by 3 bases and J by 0 bases; unmatched bases: 8. In nucleotides, the CDR3 is TGTGCCAGCAGCTTCAGGACTAGCGGGGGGGCGAAGTACCAAGAGACCCAGTACTTC. This sequence encodes CASSFRTSGGAKYQETQYF.

The chain links TRBV11-2 to TRBJ2-5; 9 bases match TRBD2. Germline-derived CDR1 and CDR2 are SGHAT and FQNNGV. Unmatched junction bases numbered 7, after V lost 8 bases and J lost 0 bases. The CDR3 extends over 15 amino acids. Here the CDR3 reads CASSGLAWYQETQYF. The CDR3 region has the DNA TGTGCCAGCTCGGGACTAGCCTGGTACCAAGAGACCCAGTACTTC. Full variable domain (outside the CDR3, taken from reference TRBV11-2 and TRBJ2-5): EAGVAQSPRYKIIEKRQSVAFWCNPISGHATLYWYQQILGQGPKLLIQFQNNGVVDDSQLPKDRFSAERLKGVDSTLKIQPAKLEDSAVYLCASSGLAWYQETQYFGPGTRLLVL.

The rearrangement joins TRBV11-2 to TRBJ1-4; 8 bases line up with TRBD1. The CDR3 has 14 amino acids. CDR1 SGHAT and CDR2 FQNNGV come from the germline V gene. V lost 4 bases and J lost 4; bases outside the gene matches: 2. The CDR3 region is CASSSTGGNEKLFF. CDR3 in DNA: TGTGCCAGCAGCTCAACAGGGGGTAATGAAAAACTGTTTTTT.

This chain joins TRBV15 and TRBJ1-2; 7 bases align to TRBD1. The CDR3 covers 18 residues. With 4 bases clipped from V and 0 bases from J, the junction kept 14 bases outside the gene matches. Germline V gives CDR1 LNHNV, CDR2 YYDKDF (reference sequence). The CDR3 region has the DNA TGTGCCACCAGCACCCGTAGGACAGGAATTTTAGCTAACTATGGCTACACCTTC. Amino acids: CATSTRRTGILANYGYTF.

The chain joins TRBV11-3 to TRBJ1-6; possible D gene TRBD1, 5 bases. The germline V gene encodes CDR1 SGHNT and CDR2 YENEEA. V lost 8 bases and J lost 8, with 16 bases in between. This CDR3 is 14 amino acids long. CDR3 nucleotide sequence: TGTGCCAGCGGCAAGGGAGGGACGGATTCACCCCTCCACTTT. This encodes CASGKGGTDSPLHF.

The chain has TRBV6-1 and TRBJ2-6; D uncertain. This CDR3 is built from 14 residues. The V end was cut by 5 bases, the J end by 0 bases, with 5 bases between. The germline V gene encodes CDR1 MNHNS and CDR2 SASEGT. The CDR3 region has the DNA TGTGCCAGCAGTTATTACTCTGGGGCCAACGTCCTGACTTTC. This encodes CASSYYSGANVLTF.

This sequence joins TRBV13 and TRBJ2-5, with TRBD2 identical over 14 bases. Germline CDR1 reads PRHDT; CDR2 reads FYEKMQ (reference sequence). V gave up 5 bases and J gave up 5 bases; unmatched junction bases: 4. This CDR3 region has 15 residues. DNA of the CDR3: TGTGCCAGCAGCAGACTAGCGGGGGGGCCGGAGACCCAGTACTTC. This encodes CASSRLAGGPETQYF.

The V and J genes are TRBV30 and TRBJ1-1; 10 nucleotides agree with TRBD1. V gave up 3 bases and J gave up 6 bases; unmatched junction bases: 1. CDR3 length: 12 amino acids. Germline-derived CDR1 and CDR2 are GTSNPN and SVGIG (reference sequence). As DNA, the CDR3 is TGTGCCTGGAGGACAGGGGGCCCTGAAGCTTTCTTT. Its protein is CAWRTGGPEAFF. The full variable domain, with the rest looked up from reference TRBV30 and TRBJ1-1, is SQTIHQWPATLVQPVGSPLSLECTVEGTSNPNLYWYRQAAGRGLQLLFYSVGIGQISSEVPQNLSASRPQDRQFILSSKKLLLSDSGFYLCAWRTGGPEAFFGQGTRLTVV.

This rearrangement joins TRBV7-6 to TRBJ1-2; TRBD1 is a possible D gene (6 bases). The V end lost 0 bases, the J end lost 5 bases, and 13 bases lay between the germline ends. The CDR3 has 15 residues. Germline CDR1 is SGHVS and CDR2 is FNYEAQ. The CDR3 sequence is CASSLAASDRYGYTF. In DNA form, the CDR3 reads TGTGCCAGCAGCTTAGCTGCTTCGGACAGATATGGCTACACCTTC.

The chain couples TRBV5-1 to TRBJ1-2, with 7 bases fitting TRBD1. Trimming at V came to 2 bases and at J to 4 bases, leaving 5 bases not matched to a gene. Germline CDR1 and CDR2: SGHRS and YFSETQ. The CDR3 runs 14 residues. CDR3 amino acids: CASSFSGGSYGYTF. The CDR3 nucleotides read TGCGCCAGCAGCTTCTCAGGGGGAAGCTATGGCTACACCTTC.

The V call is TRBV2, the J call TRBJ1-2; D is ambiguous. From germline, CDR1 is SNHLY and CDR2 FYNNEI. The CDR3 is 12 residues long. V shed 7 bases and J shed 7 bases, with 13 bases lying between them. CDR3 nucleotide sequence: TGTGCCAGCAAAGCTGAAGTCTTTGGCTACACCTTC. Translating gives CASKAEVFGYTF.

The rearrangement joins TRBV9 to TRBJ1-4; 7 bases agree with TRBD1. The CDR3 runs to 15 residues. CDR1 and CDR2 (germline): SGDLS, YYNGEE. Trimming took 4 bases from V and 7 from J; bases not matched to a gene: 10. The CDR3 DNA reads as TGTGCCAGCAGCTATACGGGACAGCAGACTGAAAAACTGTTTTTT. Protein sequence: CASSYTGQQTEKLFF.